The rows below give T cell receptor beta chains drawn from one sample of a study of cytomegalovirus exposure and HLA in healthy donors. Clones were read by immunoSEQ multiplex PCR, and TCRdb kept only the in-frame ones, dropping some. The sample comprises approximately 54,000 clones, approximately 81% of which are singletons, and 3% to 3.5% rests with the top ten. Sample: PBMCs. Receptors were obtained from a woman aged 18-29 years in good health and CMV-seronegative. Each CDR3 is given with its conserved first and last residue. The D gene is left open where the match is weak. Clone size is shown for a subset of rows, as once, few, many or a class of expanded clone.

CASSSPRGGGTDTQYF	TGTGCCAGCAGCTCCCCTCGGGGGGGCGGCACAGATACGCAGTATTTT	TRBJ2-3	TRBV7-2	TRBD2	once
CASSLGALDRGEQYF	TGCGCCAGCAGCTTGGGGGCGCTAGACCGGGGCGAGCAGTACTTC	TRBJ2-7	TRBV5-1	NA	NA
CASSELAGREQFF	TGTGCCAGCAGCGAACTAGCGGGACGTGAGCAGTTCTTC	TRBJ2-1	TRBV9	TRBD2	NA
CASSLMEPSEQYF	TGTGCCAGCAGTTTGATGGAGCCGAGCGAGCAGTACTTC	TRBJ2-7	TRBV28	NA	NA
CSVEEDRGGYYGYTF	TGCAGCGTTGAGGAGGACAGGGGTGGATACTATGGCTACACCTTC	TRBJ1-2	TRBV29-1	TRBD1	NA
CASSLGPNTDTQYF	TGTGCCAGCAGCTTAGGGCCAAACACAGATACGCAGTATTTT	TRBJ2-3	TRBV7-3	NA	NA
CASSLSGATMGNTIYF	TGTGCCAGCAGCTTATCAGGGGCCACTATGGGAAACACCATATATTTT	TRBJ1-3	TRBV7-3	NA	NA
CASSLASSYEQYF	TGTGCCAGCAGTTTAGCTAGCTCCTACGAGCAGTACTTC	TRBJ2-7	TRBV27	NA	once
CASSFQLAGGTDTQYF	TGTGCCAGCAGCTTTCAACTAGCGGGAGGCACAGATACGCAGTATTTT	TRBJ2-3	TRBV7-8	TRBD2	NA
CASSPQLVRWQETQYF	TGTGCCAGCAGTCCACAACTAGTACGGTGGCAAGAGACCCAGTACTTC	TRBJ2-5	TRBV28	NA	NA
CASSLTGGGKNSQYF	TGTGCCAGCAGTTTAACAGGGGGTGGGAAAAACAGTCAGTACTTC	TRBJ2-4	TRBV28	TRBD1	NA
CASNDSPNQPQHF	TGTGCCAGCAACGACAGCCCCAATCAGCCCCAGCATTTT	TRBJ1-5	TRBV6-5	NA	NA
CASSLRQGRHYGYTF	TGTGCCAGCAGCTTAAGACAGGGGAGACACTATGGCTACACCTTC	TRBJ1-2	TRBV2	TRBD1	NA
CASSSGRGGYQETQYF	TGTGCCAGCAGTTCAGGCAGAGGGGGCTACCAAGAGACCCAGTACTTC	TRBJ2-5	TRBV28	TRBD1	NA
CASPAGGSSMNTEAFF	TGTGCCAGCCCCGCGGGGGGCAGCTCGATGAACACTGAAGCTTTCTTT	TRBJ1-1	TRBV28	NA	NA
CASSKPDYNNEQFF	TGTGCCAGCAGCAAACCGGACTACAACAATGAGCAGTTCTTC	TRBJ2-1	TRBV21-1	NA	NA
CASRQGSGNTIYF	TGTGCCAGCAGACAGGGGTCTGGAAACACCATATATTTT	TRBJ1-3	TRBV6-5	TRBD1	few
CASSDGLATTDTQYF	TGTGCCAGCAGTGACGGACTAGCAACAACAGATACGCAGTATTTT	TRBJ2-3	TRBV6-4	TRBD2	NA
CASTQTGQGYEQYF	TGCGCCAGCACCCAGACAGGACAAGGATACGAGCAGTACTTC	TRBJ2-7	TRBV10-2	NA	NA
CASSRGRWETQYF	TGTGCCAGCAGCCGGGGGAGGTGGGAGACCCAGTACTTC	TRBJ2-5	TRBV25-1	NA	once
CATSIGTDTQYF	TGTGCCACCAGCATCGGCACAGATACGCAGTATTTT	TRBJ2-3	TRBV15	NA	NA
CASSLGSGRLNEQFF	TGCGCCAGCAGCTTGGGTAGCGGGAGACTCAATGAGCAGTTCTTC	TRBJ2-1	TRBV5-1	TRBD2	NA
CASSLVKGGMDEQFF	TGTGCCAGCAGCTTAGTGAAAGGGGGAATGGATGAGCAGTTCTTC	TRBJ2-1	TRBV11-2	NA	NA
CAWSLGQGPSNEKLFF	TGTGCCTGGAGTCTGGGACAGGGACCCTCTAATGAAAAACTGTTTTTT	TRBJ1-4	TRBV30	TRBD1	NA
CASTEGTGAGFGNEQFF	TGTGCCAGCACTGAGGGTACGGGAGCCGGTTTTGGCAATGAGCAGTTCTTC	TRBJ2-1	TRBV28	NA	NA
CARRQSGNTEAFF	TGTGCCAGGCGACAGTCAGGGAACACTGAAGCTTTCTTT	TRBJ1-1	TRBV2	NA	NA
CASSLSNYGYTF	TGTGCCAGCAGCCTTTCTAACTATGGCTACACCTTC	TRBJ1-2	TRBV28	NA	NA
CASSEMAAANYGYTF	TGTGCCAGCAGTGAAATGGCGGCGGCCAACTATGGCTACACCTTC	TRBJ1-2	TRBV6-1	NA	NA
CASSSGQRPLGAFF	TGTGCCAGCAGTTCAGGACAGCGTCCACTGGGAGCTTTCTTT	TRBJ1-1	TRBV28	NA	NA
CAWRAGEPYEQYF	TGTGCCTGGAGGGCGGGAGAGCCCTACGAGCAGTACTTC	TRBJ2-7	TRBV30	TRBD2	NA
CASSEVLGQIAKNIQYF	TGTGCCAGCAGTGAAGTTTTAGGACAGATAGCCAAAAACATTCAGTACTTC	TRBJ2-4	TRBV2	NA	once
CASSLGQGGNQPQHF	TGTGCCAGCAGCTTAGGACAGGGTGGCAATCAGCCCCAGCATTTT	TRBJ1-5	TRBV11-1	TRBD1	NA
CASSQEPATNEKLFF	TGTGCCAGCAGCCAGGAGCCTGCAACTAATGAAAAACTGTTTTTT	TRBJ1-4	TRBV14	NA	NA
CASSEWDKNTEAFF	TGTGCCAGCAGCGAGTGGGACAAGAACACTGAAGCTTTCTTT	TRBJ1-1	TRBV7-2	NA	NA
CASSPGTTGNTIYF	TGTGCCAGCTCACCCGGGACAACTGGAAACACCATATATTTT	TRBJ1-3	TRBV18	NA	NA
CASSLGGQGPDTQYF	TGCGCCAGCAGCTTGGGAGGACAGGGGCCAGATACGCAGTATTTT	TRBJ2-3	TRBV5-1	TRBD1	NA
CASSVEGLGTQPQHF	TGTGCCAGCAGTGTGGAGGGTTTAGGGACTCAGCCCCAGCATTTT	TRBJ1-5	TRBV6-1	NA	NA
CASSRGQGLTEAFF	TGTGCCAGTAGTCGGGGACAGGGCCTCACTGAAGCTTTCTTT	TRBJ1-1	TRBV19	TRBD1	few
CASSYGGENTEAFF	TGTGCCAGCAGTTATGGGGGGGAGAACACTGAAGCTTTCTTT	TRBJ1-1	TRBV28	NA	NA
CASFDPRGLYTGELFF	TGTGCCAGCTTTGACCCCAGGGGGCTTTACACCGGGGAGCTGTTTTTT	TRBJ2-2	TRBV27	TRBD1	once
CASSDGQGADTQYF	TGTGCCAGCAGTGACGGACAGGGGGCAGATACGCAGTATTTT	TRBJ2-3	TRBV6-4	TRBD1	few
CASSYSDRGPYNEQFF	TGTGCCAGCAGTTACTCGGACAGAGGACCCTACAATGAGCAGTTCTTC	TRBJ2-1	TRBV6-5	NA	few
CASPGLANNEQFF	TGTGCCAGTCCGGGACTAGCGAACAATGAGCAGTTCTTC	TRBJ2-1	TRBV6-1	TRBD2	NA
CATRISANEKLFF	TGTGCCACCAGAATATCAGCTAATGAAAAACTGTTTTTT	TRBJ1-4	TRBV10-3	NA	NA
CASSVGADTQYF	TGTGCCAGCAGCGTAGGCGCAGATACGCAGTATTTT	TRBJ2-3	TRBV9	NA	NA
CATSRRAGGGTDTQYF	TGTGCCACCAGCAGGAGGGCGGGCGGAGGCACAGATACGCAGTATTTT	TRBJ2-3	TRBV15	NA	NA
CASSRTSGFPGEQYF	TGTGCCAGCAGCCGGACTAGCGGGTTTCCAGGCGAGCAGTACTTC	TRBJ2-7	TRBV7-2	TRBD2	NA
CASSPPSHTEAFF	TGTGCCAGCAGCCCCCCAAGCCACACTGAAGCTTTCTTT	TRBJ1-1	TRBV7-9	NA	NA
CASSEPGGYLNGYTF	TGTGCCAGCAGTGAACCCGGGGGGTATTTGAATGGCTACACCTTC	TRBJ1-2	TRBV6-1	NA	NA
CASSDSATRGFF	TGTGCCAGCAGTGACTCGGCCACCCGAGGGTTCTTC	TRBJ2-1	TRBV6-4	NA	NA
CASSFNYNEQFF	TGCGCCAGCAGCTTTAACTACAATGAGCAGTTCTTC	TRBJ2-1	TRBV5-1	NA	NA
CASSGRQGANQPQHF	TGTGCCAGCAGCGGCAGACAGGGGGCGAATCAGCCCCAGCATTTT	TRBJ1-5	TRBV7-9	TRBD1	NA
CSSSFFGSPGSPMNTEAFF	TGTTCCAGCAGCTTCTTCGGGTCCCCGGGATCCCCCATGAACACTGAAGCTTTCTTT	TRBJ1-1	TRBV7-9	NA	NA
CASRAGGGTKNIQYF	TGTGCCAGCAGGGCGGGAGGGGGCACCAAAAACATTCAGTACTTC	TRBJ2-4	TRBV2	TRBD2	NA
CAWSVRGGGEQFF	TGTGCCTGGAGTGTAAGGGGGGGCGGTGAGCAGTTCTTC	TRBJ2-1	TRBV30	NA	NA
CASSIGRYSGANGLTF	TGTGCCAGTAGTATTGGACGTTACTCTGGGGCCAACGGCCTGACTTTC	TRBJ2-6	TRBV19	NA	NA
CASTQSGQAKNSQYF	TGCGCCAGCACCCAAAGTGGACAAGCCAAAAACAGTCAGTACTTC	TRBJ2-4	TRBV4-1	NA	NA
CARSPPGGPRSSYNSPLHF	TGTGCCAGAAGCCCGCCGGGGGGCCCAAGGAGCTCCTATAATTCACCCCTCCACTTT	TRBJ1-6	TRBV5-3	NA	once
CASSLLAGYTQYF	TGTGCCAGCAGCTTGCTAGCGGGATATACGCAGTATTTT	TRBJ2-3	TRBV5-8	TRBD2	NA